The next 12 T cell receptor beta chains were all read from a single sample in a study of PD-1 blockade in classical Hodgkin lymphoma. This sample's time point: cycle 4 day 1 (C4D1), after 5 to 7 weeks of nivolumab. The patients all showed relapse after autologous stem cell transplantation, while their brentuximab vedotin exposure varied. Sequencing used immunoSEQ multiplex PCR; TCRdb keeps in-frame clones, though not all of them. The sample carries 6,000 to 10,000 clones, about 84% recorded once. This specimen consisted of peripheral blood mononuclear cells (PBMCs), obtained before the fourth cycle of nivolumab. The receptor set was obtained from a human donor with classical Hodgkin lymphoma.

CDR3: CASSSSLNTEAFF. DNA of the CDR3: TGTGCCAGCAGCTCATCGCTGAACACTGAAGCTTTCTTT. J is TRBJ1-1 and V is TRBV7-3; D is undetermined. Germline assignment: CDR1 SGHTA and CDR2 FQGTGA. The CDR3 covers 13 residues. Trimming pared 4 bases from V and 0 bases from J, leaving 6 bases between.

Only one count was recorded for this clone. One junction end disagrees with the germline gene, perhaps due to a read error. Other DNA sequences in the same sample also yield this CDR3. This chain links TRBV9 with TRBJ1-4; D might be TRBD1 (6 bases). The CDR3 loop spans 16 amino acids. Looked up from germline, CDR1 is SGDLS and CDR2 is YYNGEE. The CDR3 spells CASSASKGTTNEKLFF. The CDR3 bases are TGTGCCAGCAGCGCGAGTAAGGGGACAACTAACGAAAAACTGTTTTTT.

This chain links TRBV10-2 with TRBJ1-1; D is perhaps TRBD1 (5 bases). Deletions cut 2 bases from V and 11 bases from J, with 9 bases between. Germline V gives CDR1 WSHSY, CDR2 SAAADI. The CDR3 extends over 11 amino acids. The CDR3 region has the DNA TGCGCCAGCAGTGAGGGGGGAGCGGCTTTCTTT. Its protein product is CASSEGGAAFF.

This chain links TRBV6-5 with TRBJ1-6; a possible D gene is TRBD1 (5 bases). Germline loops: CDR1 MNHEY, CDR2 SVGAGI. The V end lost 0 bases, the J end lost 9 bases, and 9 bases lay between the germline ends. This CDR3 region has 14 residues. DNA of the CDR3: TGTGCCAGCAGTTACTCGCAGGGTGGTTCACCCCTCCACTTT. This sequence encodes CASSYSQGGSPLHF.

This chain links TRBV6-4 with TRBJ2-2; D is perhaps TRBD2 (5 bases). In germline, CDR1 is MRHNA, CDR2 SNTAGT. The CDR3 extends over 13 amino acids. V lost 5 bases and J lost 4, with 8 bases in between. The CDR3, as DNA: TGTGCCAGCAGTTCGGACTTCACCGGGGAGCTGTTTTTT. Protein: CASSSDFTGELFF.

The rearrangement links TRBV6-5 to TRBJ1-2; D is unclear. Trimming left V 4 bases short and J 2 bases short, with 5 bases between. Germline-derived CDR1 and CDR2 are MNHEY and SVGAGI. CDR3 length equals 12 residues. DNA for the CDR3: TGTGCCAGCAGTTCAGGAAACTATGGCTACACCTTC. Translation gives CASSSGNYGYTF.

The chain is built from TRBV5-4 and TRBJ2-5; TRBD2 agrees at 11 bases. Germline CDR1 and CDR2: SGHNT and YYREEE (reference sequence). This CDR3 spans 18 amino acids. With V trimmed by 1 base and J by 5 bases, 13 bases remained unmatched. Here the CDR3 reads CASSLRSQLAGGGETQYF. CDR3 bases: TGTGCCAGCAGCTTGCGGAGTCAGCTAGCGGGGGGCGGGGAGACCCAGTACTTC. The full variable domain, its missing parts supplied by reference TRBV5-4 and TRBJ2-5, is ETGVTQSPTHLIKTRGQQVTLRCSSQSGHNTVSWYQQALGQGPQFIFQYYREEENGRGNFPPRFSGLQFPNYSSELNVNALELDDSALYLCASSLRSQLAGGGETQYFGPGTRLLVL.

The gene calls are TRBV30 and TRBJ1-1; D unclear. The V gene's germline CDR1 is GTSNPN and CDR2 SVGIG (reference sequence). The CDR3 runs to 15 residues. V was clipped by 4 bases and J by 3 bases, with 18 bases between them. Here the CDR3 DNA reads TGTGCCTGGACCGCGGACGGAGGAGCCTACACTGAAGCTTTCTTT. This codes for CAWTADGGAYTEAFF.

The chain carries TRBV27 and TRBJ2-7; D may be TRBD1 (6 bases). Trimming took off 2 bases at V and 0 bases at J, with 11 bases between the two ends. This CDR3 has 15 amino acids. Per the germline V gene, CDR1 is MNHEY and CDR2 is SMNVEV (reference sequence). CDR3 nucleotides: TGTGCCAGCAGTTTAAAGGCAGGGGACTCCTACGAGCAGTACTTC. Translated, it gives CASSLKAGDSYEQYF.

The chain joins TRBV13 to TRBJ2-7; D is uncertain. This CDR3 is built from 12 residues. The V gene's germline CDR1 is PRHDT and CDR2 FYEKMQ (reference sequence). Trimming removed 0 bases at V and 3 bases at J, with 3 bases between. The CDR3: CASSLGVYEQYF. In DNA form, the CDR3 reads TGTGCCAGCAGCTTAGGAGTCTACGAGCAGTACTTC.

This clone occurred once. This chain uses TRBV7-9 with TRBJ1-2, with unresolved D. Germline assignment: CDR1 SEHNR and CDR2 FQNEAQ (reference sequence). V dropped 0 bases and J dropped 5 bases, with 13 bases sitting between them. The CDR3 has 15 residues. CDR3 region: CASSLAEGGSYGYTF. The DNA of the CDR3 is TGTGCCAGCAGCTTAGCCGAGGGCGGATCTTATGGCTACACCTTC.

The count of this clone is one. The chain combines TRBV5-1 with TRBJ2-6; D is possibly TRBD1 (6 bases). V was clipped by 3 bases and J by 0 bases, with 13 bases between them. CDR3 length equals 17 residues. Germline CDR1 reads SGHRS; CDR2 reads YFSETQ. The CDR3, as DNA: TGCGCCAGCAGCTACACGGGACAAACCTCTGGGGCCAACGTCCTGACTTTC. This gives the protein CASSYTGQTSGANVLTF.